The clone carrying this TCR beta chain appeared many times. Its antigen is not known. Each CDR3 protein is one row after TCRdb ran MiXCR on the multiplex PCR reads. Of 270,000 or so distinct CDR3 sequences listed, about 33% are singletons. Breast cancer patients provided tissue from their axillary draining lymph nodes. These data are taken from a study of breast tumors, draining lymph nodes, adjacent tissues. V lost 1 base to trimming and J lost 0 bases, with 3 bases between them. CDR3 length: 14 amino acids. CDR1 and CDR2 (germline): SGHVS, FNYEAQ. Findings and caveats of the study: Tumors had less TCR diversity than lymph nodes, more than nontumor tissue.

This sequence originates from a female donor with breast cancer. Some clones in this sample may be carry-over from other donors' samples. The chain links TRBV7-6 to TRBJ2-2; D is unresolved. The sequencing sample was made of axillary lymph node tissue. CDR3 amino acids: CASSLEANTGELFF. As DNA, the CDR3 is TGTGCCAGCAGCTTAGAAGCGAACACCGGGGAGCTGTTTTTT. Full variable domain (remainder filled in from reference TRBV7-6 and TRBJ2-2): GAGVSQSPRYKVTKRGQDVALRCDPISGHVSLYWYRQALGQGPEFLTYFNYEAQQDKSGLPNDRFSAERPEGSISTLTIQRTEQRDSAMYRCASSLEANTGELFFGEGSRLTVL.